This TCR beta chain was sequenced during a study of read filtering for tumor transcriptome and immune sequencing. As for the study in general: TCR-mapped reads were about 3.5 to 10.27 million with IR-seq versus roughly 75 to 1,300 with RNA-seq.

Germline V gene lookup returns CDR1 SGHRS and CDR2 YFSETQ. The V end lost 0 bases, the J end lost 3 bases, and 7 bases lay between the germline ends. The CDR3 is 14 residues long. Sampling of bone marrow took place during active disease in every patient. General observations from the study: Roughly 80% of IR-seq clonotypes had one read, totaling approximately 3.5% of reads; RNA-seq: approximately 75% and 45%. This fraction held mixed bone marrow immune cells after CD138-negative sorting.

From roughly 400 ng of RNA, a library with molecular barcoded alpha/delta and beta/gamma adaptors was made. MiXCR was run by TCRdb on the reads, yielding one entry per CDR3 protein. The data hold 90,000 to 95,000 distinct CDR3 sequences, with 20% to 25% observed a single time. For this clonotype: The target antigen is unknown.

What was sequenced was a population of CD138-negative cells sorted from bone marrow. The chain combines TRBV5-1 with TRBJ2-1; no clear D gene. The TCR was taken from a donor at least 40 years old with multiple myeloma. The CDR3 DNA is TGCGCCAGCAGCTTGGTAAGCAGCTACAATGAGCAGTTCTTC. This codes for CASSLVSSYNEQFF. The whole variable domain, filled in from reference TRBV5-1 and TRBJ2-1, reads KAGVTQTPRYLIKTRGQQVTLSCSPISGHRSVSWYQQTPGQGLQFLFEYFSETQRNKGNFPGRFSGRQFSNSRSEMNVSTLELGDSALYLCASSLVSSYNEQFFGPGTRLTVL.